The 23 T cell receptor beta chains given below trace back to one sample, sequenced in a study of T cells expressing NK-cell markers. TCRdb reworked the 5' RACE reads into one entry per CDR3 protein, no DNA. This table holds roughly 180,000 distinct CDR3 sequences. Sequencing input: blood T cells: a sorted CD56 or NKG2C T cell subset, CD4+ or CD8+ T cells, or bulk PBMC T cells (not recorded which). The receptors were sampled from a woman aged 18-69 years in good health.

V is TRBV20-1 and J is TRBJ2-5. The CDR3 consists of 14 residues. Germline lookup yields CDR1 DFQATT and CDR2 SNEGSKA (reference sequence). The CDR3 sequence is CSASGLKPDETQYF.

The rearrangement links TRBV24-1 to TRBJ1-2; there is no DNA to check the TCRdb D call of TRBD1. Germline-derived CDR1 and CDR2 are KGHDR and SFDVKD. The CDR3 length is 14 residues. CDR3: CATSDGADLDGYTF.

The chain carries TRBV6-6 and TRBJ2-3. Looked up from germline, CDR1 is MNHNY and CDR2 is SVGAGI (reference sequence). The CDR3 is 13 residues long. The CDR3 loop is CASREASTDTQYF.

CDR3 region: CASARQAEAFF. This chain joins TRBV7-8 and TRBJ1-1. The germline V gene has CDR1 SGHVS and CDR2 FQNEAQ. The CDR3 contains 11 residues.

The chain employs TRBV7-3 and TRBJ2-3; the D call from TCRdb, TRBD2, cannot be confirmed without DNA. The CDR3 runs 14 residues. CDR1 is SGHTA and CDR2 is FQGTGA in the germline V gene. CDR3 sequence: CASSSTGGYGTQYF.

The chain uses TRBV7-9 and TRBJ2-1; TCRdb lists TRBD1, though no DNA is available to test this call. This CDR3 spans 12 amino acids. Germline V gives CDR1 SEHNR, CDR2 FQNEAQ (reference sequence). CDR3 sequence reads: CASSSLRGVRFF.

The chain has TRBV9 and TRBJ1-4; TCRdb's D gene call, TRBD1, goes unchecked for lack of DNA. Germline V gene data show CDR1 as SGDLS and CDR2 as YYNGEE. There are 15 residues in the CDR3. CDR3: CASSPGTGWNEKLFF. Together with reference TRBV9 and TRBJ1-4, the CDR3 gives the full variable domain: DSGVTQTPKHLITATGQRVTLRCSPRSGDLSVYWYQQSLDQGLQFLIQYYNGEERAKGNILERFSAQQFPDLHSELNLSSLELGDSALYFCASSPGTGWNEKLFFGSGTQLSVL.

This chain connects TRBV7-9 to TRBJ2-7; TCRdb returns TRBD1, unconfirmable since there is no DNA. Per germline, CDR1 SEHNR and CDR2 FQNEAQ (reference sequence). The CDR3 runs to 13 residues. CDR3 sequence reads: CASSFRDRDEQYF.

The chain combines TRBV6-5 with TRBJ2-1. The CDR3 runs 13 residues. The germline V gene has CDR1 MNHEY and CDR2 SVGAGI. CDR3 amino acids: CASSEMEYNEQFF.

V usage is TRBV4-2 and J usage is TRBJ2-4. The CDR3 runs 15 residues. The germline CDR1 and CDR2 sequences are LGHNA and YNFKEQ. CDR3 protein: CASSPVTGAKNIQYF.

The gene calls are TRBV6-1 and TRBJ2-1; there is no DNA to check the TCRdb D call of TRBD2. CDR3 size: 14 residues. Per germline, CDR1 MNHNS and CDR2 SASEGT. The CDR3 spells CASQTSGAYNEQFF.

The chain combines TRBV9 with TRBJ2-7; absent DNA, TCRdb's TRBD2 call cannot be checked. The germline CDR1 and CDR2 sequences are SGDLS and YYNGEE. This CDR3 region has 21 residues. Here the CDR3 reads CASEPADSTITPPTLSYEQYF.

The chain uses TRBV5-1 and TRBJ2-2; lacking DNA, the TRBD1 call made by TCRdb goes unchecked. From germline, CDR1 is SGHRS and CDR2 YFSETQ. The CDR3 length is 17 residues. The CDR3 loop reads CASSGAPGRGNTGELFF.

CDR3 loop: CASSPGGLPGGDTQYF. This chain links TRBV5-1 with TRBJ2-3; TCRdb lists TRBD1, though no DNA is available to test this call. CDR3 length: 16 amino acids. Germline V CDR1 and CDR2: SGHRS, YFSETQ.

The chain couples TRBV19 to TRBJ2-5; no DNA is available, so the TRBD1 call from TCRdb remains unchecked. Looked up from germline, CDR1 is LNHDA and CDR2 is SQIVND (reference sequence). The CDR3 has 13 amino acids. This chain's CDR3 is CASSINRGETQYF.

The CDR3 reads CASSPNLNTGELFF. The rearrangement joins TRBV18 to TRBJ2-2. The CDR3 sequence is 14 residues long. CDR1 is KGHSH and CDR2 is LQKENI in the germline V gene.

The chain uses TRBV5-1 and TRBJ2-2. CDR1 is SGHRS and CDR2 is YFSETQ in the germline V gene. The CDR3 totals 15 residues. The CDR3 sequence: CASSWMTSSGGELFF.

V is TRBV11-2 and J is TRBJ1-6; without DNA, the TCRdb call of TRBD1 cannot be checked. CDR1 is SGHAT and CDR2 is FQNNGV in the germline V gene. This CDR3 comprises 14 residues. CDR3 sequence reads: CASSLVQGDSPLHF. The entire variable domain, with the rest obtained from reference TRBV11-2 and TRBJ1-6, is as follows: EAGVAQSPRYKIIEKRQSVAFWCNPISGHATLYWYQQILGQGPKLLIQFQNNGVVDDSQLPKDRFSAERLKGVDSTLKIQPAKLEDSAVYLCASSLVQGDSPLHFGNGTRLTVT.

The V gene is TRBV20-1, the J gene TRBJ2-7. CDR1 is DFQATT, CDR2 SNEGSKA, per germline (reference sequence). CDR3 length: 12 residues. CDR3 residues: CSAATRSYEQYF.

This chain connects TRBV7-2 to TRBJ1-2; TCRdb's D gene call, TRBD1, goes unchecked for lack of DNA. The CDR3 contains 15 residues. Germline V gene lookup returns CDR1 SGHTA and CDR2 FQGNSA. The CDR3: CASSFSPLEVYGYTF.

The rearrangement links TRBV12-3 or TRBV12-4 to TRBJ2-1; TCRdb lists TRBD2, though no DNA is available to test this call. The CDR3 covers 16 residues. The CDR3 reads CASSSDPGLGYNEQFF.

This rearrangement joins TRBV9 to TRBJ2-1; TCRdb names TRBD1, which stays unverified in the absence of DNA. Germline V gene lookup returns CDR1 SGDLS and CDR2 YYNGEE. The CDR3 has 15 residues. The CDR3 region is CASSPNLGPGDEQFF.

V and J are TRBV7-2 and TRBJ1-5. From germline, CDR1 is SGHTA and CDR2 FQGNSA. The CDR3 is 15 amino acids. The CDR3 loop reads CASSTGFDSNQPQHF.